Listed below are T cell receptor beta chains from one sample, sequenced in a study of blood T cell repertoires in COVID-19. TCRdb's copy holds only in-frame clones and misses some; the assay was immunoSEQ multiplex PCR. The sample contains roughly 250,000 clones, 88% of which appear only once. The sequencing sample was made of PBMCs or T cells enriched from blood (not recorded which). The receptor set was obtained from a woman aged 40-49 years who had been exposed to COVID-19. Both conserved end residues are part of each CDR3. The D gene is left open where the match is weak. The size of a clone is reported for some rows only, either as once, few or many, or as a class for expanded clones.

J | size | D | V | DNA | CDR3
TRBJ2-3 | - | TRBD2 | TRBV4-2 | TGTGCCAGCAGCCAAGAATCGCTAGCGGGGCTGAGGGCAGATACGCAGTATTTT | CASSQESLAGLRADTQYF
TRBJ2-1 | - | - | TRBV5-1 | TGTGCCAGCAGCTCTCGGGAGTCCCGACCCTACAATGAGCAGTTCTTC | CASSSRESRPYNEQFF
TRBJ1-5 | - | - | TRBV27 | TGTGCCAGCAGTTTATCAGGGGATAGCAATCAGCCCCAGCATTTT | CASSLSGDSNQPQHF
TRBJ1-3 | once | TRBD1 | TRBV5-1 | TGTGCCAGCAGCACAGGGGGGATCGAGGGGAACACCATATATTTT | CASSTGGIEGNTIYF
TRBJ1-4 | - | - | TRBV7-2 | TGTGCCAGCAGCTCGACGACGACGGGTACTCCCAATGAAAAACTGTTTTTT | CASSSTTTGTPNEKLFF
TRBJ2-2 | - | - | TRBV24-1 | TGTGCCACCAGTGACCCGAGTAGTTCCGGGGAGCTGTTTTTT | CATSDPSSSGELFF
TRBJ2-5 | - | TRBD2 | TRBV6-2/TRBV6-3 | TGTGCCAGCAGTTGGGGACTAGCGGGAGGAGAGACCCAGTACTTC | CASSWGLAGGETQYF
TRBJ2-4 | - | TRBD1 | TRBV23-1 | TGCGCCAGCAGTCCCAGGACAGGGCGAGCCAAAAACATTCAGTACTTC | CASSPRTGRAKNIQYF
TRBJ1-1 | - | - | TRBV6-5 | TGTGCCAGCAGTTACTATGAGGAGGCTTTCTTT | CASSYYEEAFF
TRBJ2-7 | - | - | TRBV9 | TGTGCCAGCAGCGTAGCAGGCGGGTTAGACTACGAGCAGTACTTC | CASSVAGGLDYEQYF
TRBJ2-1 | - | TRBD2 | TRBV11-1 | TGTGCCAGCAGCTCGGGACTAGCGGGGGGAAATGAGCAGTTCTTC | CASSSGLAGGNEQFF
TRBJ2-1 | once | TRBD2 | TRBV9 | TGTGCCAGCAGCGTTGACGTTAGCGGGGTAAAGAATGAGCAGTTCTTC | CASSVDVSGVKNEQFF
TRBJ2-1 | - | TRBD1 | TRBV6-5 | TGTGCCAGCAGACTCCGGGACAGGGGGAACAATGAGCAGTTCTTC | CASRLRDRGNNEQFF
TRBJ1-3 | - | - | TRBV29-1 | TGCAGCGGTTATTCTGGAAACACCATATATTTT | CSGYSGNTIYF
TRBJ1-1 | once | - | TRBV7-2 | TGTGCCAGCAGCCTTATCGTCTACACTGAAGCTTTCTTT | CASSLIVYTEAFF
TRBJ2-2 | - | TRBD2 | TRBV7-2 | TGTGCCAGCAGCAAACGGGGGGGATCGGACACCGGGGAGCTGTTTTTT | CASSKRGGSDTGELFF